Following are 17 T cell receptor beta chains from one sample sequenced in a study of molecular identifiers for immune sequencing clone quantification. From the PCR reads, TCRdb called clonotypes with MiXCR, one entry per CDR3 protein. The table includes hundreds of thousands of distinct CDR3 sequences, about 20% detected once. The material sequenced was naive CD8+ T cells from blood, with Jurkat cell RNA spiked in. Documented subset: FACS-sorted CD8+CD4-CCR7+CD45RA+ naive T cells. The receptor source for this set is a human donor in good health. Some libraries in this study had Jurkat cell RNA spiked in.

This clonotype was counted many times. The chain uses TRBV14 and TRBJ2-1; D remains unclear. Germline CDR1 reads SGHDN; CDR2 reads FVKESK. V was pared by 1 base and J by 6 bases, with 10 bases between. This CDR3 region has 14 residues. Here the CDR3 reads CASSQVLGINEQFF. DNA for the CDR3: TGTGCCAGCAGCCAAGTGTTAGGGATCAATGAGCAGTTCTTC.

At least ten counts were recorded for this clonotype. J is TRBJ2-7 and V is TRBV6-5; D not certain. The ends were cut back, 6 bases at V and 0 bases at J, with 6 bases in the middle. Germline loops: CDR1 MNHEY, CDR2 SVGAGI. The CDR3 extends over 12 amino acids. CDR3 coding DNA: TGTGCCAGCAGGAGCTTCTCCTACGAGCAGTACTTC. This gives the protein CASRSFSYEQYF.

A note on this clonotype: Given a much more abundant clone one base away, this may be a read error. The chain is built from TRBV13 and TRBJ2-7; possibly TRBD1 for D (5 bases). The CDR3 length is 13 residues. The germline V gene has CDR1 PRHDT and CDR2 FYEKMQ (reference sequence). The CDR3 protein is CVSSTYKGYEQYF. CDR3 in DNA: TGTGTCAGCAGCACATACAAGGGGTACGAGCAGTACTTC.

This clonotype has ten or more counts. J is TRBJ2-2 and V is TRBV6-4; weak D call: TRBD1 (5 bases). The CDR3 consists of 12 residues. CDR1 and CDR2 from the germline V gene are MRHNA and SNTAGT. This CDR3 reads CVKGQGSGELFF. Written as DNA, the CDR3 is TGTGTCAAGGGTCAGGGATCCGGGGAGCTGTTTTTT.

This clonotype was recorded at least ten times. The chain employs TRBV5-4 and TRBJ2-7; possible D gene TRBD1, 6 bases. V lost 0 bases to trimming and J lost 2 bases, with 9 bases between them. This CDR3 spans 14 amino acids. Germline loops: CDR1 SGHNT, CDR2 YYREEE (reference sequence). The CDR3 here is CASSLDRDAYEQYF. CDR3 coding DNA: TGTGCCAGCAGCTTGGACAGGGACGCCTACGAGCAGTACTTC.

The table lists this clonotype with many counts. The J gene is TRBJ1-5, the V gene TRBV7-8; tentative D call: TRBD1 (5 bases). This CDR3 contains 12 residues. The V gene lost 5 bases and the J gene lost 8 bases, with 10 bases spanning the gap. Per germline, CDR1 SGHVS and CDR2 FQNEAQ. The DNA of the CDR3 is TGTGCCAGCAGCGCTGGGGGTGAGCCCCAGCATTTT. Encoded protein: CASSAGGEPQHF.

Ten or more counts support this clonotype. The chain links TRBV27 to TRBJ2-7, with 7 nucleotides matching TRBD1. Germline lookup yields CDR1 MNHEY and CDR2 SMNVEV (reference sequence). V gave up 4 bases and J gave up 3 bases; unmatched junction bases: 3. This CDR3 has 13 residues. CDR3 loop: CASSYRDSYEQYF. The CDR3 nucleotides are TGTGCCAGCAGTTACAGGGACAGCTACGAGCAGTACTTC.

This clonotype was seen more than once but under ten times. This chain joins TRBV24-1 and TRBJ2-5; no reliable D call. CDR1 and CDR2 (germline): KGHDR, SFDVKD. V dropped 1 base and J dropped 0 bases, with 2 bases sitting between them. This CDR3 contains 13 residues. The CDR3 is CATSDFYQETQYF. As DNA, the CDR3 is TGTGCCACCAGTGATTTTTACCAAGAGACCCAGTACTTC.

This clonotype was seen more than once but under ten times. J is TRBJ1-3 and V is TRBV14; D is ambiguous. CDR3 length equals 11 residues. The V gene lost 6 bases and the J gene lost 3 bases, with 3 bases spanning the gap. CDR1 is SGHDN, CDR2 FVKESK, per germline. The CDR3 loop is CASRVGNTIYF. The CDR3 bases are TGTGCCAGCAGGGTTGGAAACACCATATATTTT.

This clonotype was seen a handful of times. Just one base apart from a much larger clone, this may be a read error. J is TRBJ2-7 and V is TRBV7-2; 10 nucleotides match TRBD1. CDR3 size: 14 residues. Germline V gene data show CDR1 as SGHTA and CDR2 as FQGNSA. The CDR3 loop reads CASGLTGGDYEQYF. The CDR3 region has the DNA TGTGCCAGCGGCTTGACAGGGGGCGACTACGAGCAGTACTTC.

With respect to this clonotype: Possible read error: a much larger clone is one base away. In nucleotides, the CDR3 is TGTGCCAGTACCGGGGACTACAGCTCCTACAATGAGCAGTTCTTC. This codes for CASTGDYSSYNEQFF. The chain has TRBV19 and TRBJ2-1, with 7 bases that match TRBD2. CDR1 is LNHDA, CDR2 SQIVND, per germline (reference sequence). This CDR3 contains 15 residues. The ends lost 7 bases at V and 0 bases at J; junction bases unmatched: 6.

J is TRBJ2-1 and V is TRBV4-1; D could derive from TRBD1 or TRBD2 (5 bases each). V was cut by 1 base and J by 9 bases, with 16 bases left in between. The CDR3 consists of 15 residues. CDR1 and CDR2 (germline): MGHRA, YSYEKL. The CDR3 loop reads CASSQVWGGGSEQFF. CDR3 nucleotides: TGCGCCAGCAGCCAAGTATGGGGCGGAGGAAGTGAGCAGTTCTTC.

There are many counts of this clonotype. The rearrangement joins TRBV21-1 to TRBJ1-1; TRBD1 was called by the table and not checked on the DNA. TRBV21-1 is recorded as a pseudogene. The CDR3 has 13 amino acids. The CDR3 protein is CASSKDSQEEAFF. The CDR3 DNA is TGTGCCAGCAGCAAAGATTCCCAGGAAGAAGCTTTCTTT.

This clonotype was detected ten times or more. The rearrangement uses TRBV12-3 or TRBV12-4 and TRBJ2-1; 8 nucleotides match TRBD2. The CDR3 totals 14 residues. The junction had 8 bases not matched to a gene; V was cut back by 6 bases and J by 7 bases. The CDR3 region is CASRKAGAVNEQFF. In DNA form, the CDR3 reads TGTGCCAGCAGAAAAGCGGGAGCGGTGAATGAGCAGTTCTTC.

Many counts were recorded for this clonotype. V gene TRBV27 combines with J gene TRBJ1-5; TRBD1 is a possible D gene (5 bases). Trimming left V 2 bases short and J 7 bases short, with 15 bases between. The CDR3 covers 15 residues. Germline lookup yields CDR1 MNHEY and CDR2 SMNVEV (reference sequence). The CDR3 DNA reads TGTGCCAGCAGTTTACAGGGAGGGATCTACCAGCCCCAGCATTTT. This encodes CASSLQGGIYQPQHF.

About this clonotype: A much larger clonotype is one base distant, so this may be a read error. V and J are TRBV4-3 and TRBJ1-5; D call uncertain. CDR3 length: 16 residues. CDR1 is LGHNA and CDR2 is YSLEER in the germline V gene. The CDR3 bases are TGCGCCAGCAGCCAAGATGACGGGAGACGGAATCAGCCCCGGCATTTT. Its translation: CASSQDDGRRNQPRHF.

Many counts were recorded for this clonotype. For the CDR3, the DNA is TGTGCCAGCTCTCTGGGCCTAGCACCAAAGGGCGATTCCTACGAGCAGTACTTC. The encoded protein is CASSLGLAPKGDSYEQYF. This rearrangement joins TRBV6-6 to TRBJ2-7; a weak D match, TRBD2 (5 bases). The ends were cut back, 8 bases at V and 1 base at J, with 27 bases in the middle. Germline V lookup: CDR1 MNHNY, CDR2 SVGAGI (reference sequence). The CDR3 extends over 18 amino acids.